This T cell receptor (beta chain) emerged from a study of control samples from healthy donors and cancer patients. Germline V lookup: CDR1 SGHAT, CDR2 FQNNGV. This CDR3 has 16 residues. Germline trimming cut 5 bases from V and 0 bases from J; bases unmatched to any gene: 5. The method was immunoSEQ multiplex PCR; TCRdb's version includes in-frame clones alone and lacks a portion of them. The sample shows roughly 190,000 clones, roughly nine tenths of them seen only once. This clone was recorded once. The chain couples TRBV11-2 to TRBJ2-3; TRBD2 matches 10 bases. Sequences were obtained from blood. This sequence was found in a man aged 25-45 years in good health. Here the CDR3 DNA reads TGTGCCAGCAGCCCTTGGACTAGCGGTAGCACAGATACGCAGTATTTT. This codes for CASSPWTSGSTDTQYF. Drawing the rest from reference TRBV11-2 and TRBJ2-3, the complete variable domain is EAGVAQSPRYKIIEKRQSVAFWCNPISGHATLYWYQQILGQGPKLLIQFQNNGVVDDSQLPKDRFSAERLKGVDSTLKIQPAKLEDSAVYLCASSPWTSGSTDTQYFGPGTRLTVL.